This TCR beta chain was sequenced for a study of T cells in Graves' hyperthyroidism and ophthalmopathy. Using RNA transcripts as the source, TCR beta CDR3 regions were amplified. TCR CDR3 regions were first amplified by RT-PCR with HTBI primers. TCRdb re-analysed the multiplex PCR reads in MiXCR, keeping a single row per CDR3 protein. The repertoire holds about 560,000 distinct CDR3 sequences, with around 17% as singletons. Germline-derived CDR1 and CDR2 are SGDLS and YYNGEE. Losses at the gene ends were 5 bases for V and 6 bases for J; bases not matched to a gene: 2. This CDR3 is built from 13 residues. This clonotype showed up just a few times. Its antigen is unknown. Study-wide points: The model made its ophthalmopathy prediction, and onset followed a median about 6 months later.

This TCR derives from a woman aged 18 to 35 with Graves' hyperthyroidism. The sequencing input was blood. The V gene is TRBV9, the J gene TRBJ2-3; 11 nucleotides align to TRBD2. The CDR3 spells CASRTSGDDTQYF. CDR3 bases: TGTGCCAGCAGGACTAGCGGGGATGATACGCAGTATTTT.